This is a list of T cell receptor beta chains from one sample in a study of T cell changes during pregnancy in multiple sclerosis. Here immunoSEQ multiplex PCR was the method, and the copy in TCRdb shows in-frame clones only, minus some. Seen here are tens of thousands of clones, under 95% observed once, and the top ten hold roughly 3.2%. Sequenced here: CD8+ T cells from peripheral blood mononuclear cells, sampled before pregnancy. The source is a female donor with multiple sclerosis, enrolled in a pregnancy study. The CDR3 runs from the conserved cysteine through the conserved F or W. D genes are given only for firm matches. Clone size is stated in some rows and not others, as once, few, many or a class when expanded.

J gene | clone size | D gene | V gene | CDR3 DNA | CDR3 protein
TRBJ1-2 | - | - | TRBV6-5 | TGTGCCAGCAGCCTTAATTTCGGAGATACCTATGGCTACACCTTC | CASSLNFGDTYGYTF
TRBJ2-5 | - | - | TRBV4-2 | TGTGCCAGCGGGGGACTGGGGCAAGAGACCCAGTACTTC | CASGGLGQETQYF
TRBJ1-1 | - | - | TRBV5-6 | TGTGCCAGCAGCTTGTTAAACACTGAAGCTTTCTTT | CASSLLNTEAFF
TRBJ1-1 | - | - | TRBV19 | TGTGCCAGTAGTGCCTACAGTTCCGTGAACACTGAAGCTTTCTTT | CASSAYSSVNTEAFF
TRBJ2-2 | many | - | TRBV6-4 | TGTGCCAGCAGTGACTCGAACTCCGGGGAGCTGTTTTTT | CASSDSNSGELFF
TRBJ1-2 | - | - | TRBV5-5 | TGTGCCAGCAGCGCCCTGGGGGGTGGCTACACCTTC | CASSALGGGYTF
TRBJ2-7 | - | TRBD2 | TRBV9 | TGTGCCAGCAGCGTATCTAGCGGGGGAGACGAGCAGTACTTC | CASSVSSGGDEQYF
TRBJ1-5 | - | - | TRBV7-9 | TGTGCCAGCAGCTTATTGGGGGCGTCCCAGCCCCAGCATTTT | CASSLLGASQPQHF
TRBJ2-3 | once | - | TRBV6-5 | TGTGCCAGCAGTCCCGGACTAATTATCGGAGATACGCAGTATTTT | CASSPGLIIGDTQYF
TRBJ1-3 | - | - | TRBV9 | TGTGCCAGCAGCTCGACGGGGGTATTGGAATCTCCTGGAAACACCATATATTTT | CASSSTGVLESPGNTIYF
TRBJ1-1 | - | TRBD1 | TRBV4-1 | TGCGCCAGCAGCCTGACAGGGACGAACACTGAAGCTTTCTTT | CASSLTGTNTEAFF
TRBJ2-7 | - | TRBD1 | TRBV6-5 | TGTGCCAGCAGTTTAACCCCGGGACAGGGGGTCTACGAGCAGTACTTC | CASSLTPGQGVYEQYF
TRBJ2-5 | - | TRBD2 | TRBV7-6 | TGTGCCAGCAGCTTTCTAGCGGGGGGCGCAGAGACCCAGTACTTC | CASSFLAGGAETQYF
TRBJ2-3 | - | TRBD2 | TRBV7-9 | TGTGCCAGCACCGAGCGGGGGAGCACAGATACGCAGTATTTT | CASTERGSTDTQYF
TRBJ1-2 | - | - | TRBV7-9 | TGTGCCAGCAGCCCGTGGGGGGGCGACAAGGCGGGCTATGGCTACACCTTC | CASSPWGGDKAGYGYTF
TRBJ1-2 | - | - | TRBV4-1 | TGCGCCAGCAGCCAAGTATCGGACTATGGCTACACCTTC | CASSQVSDYGYTF
TRBJ2-7 | - | TRBD1 | TRBV5-5 | TGTGCCAGCAGCTCAGATGGACAGGCCCACGAGCAGTACTTC | CASSSDGQAHEQYF
TRBJ2-2 | - | - | TRBV13 | TGTGCCAGCAGTTCTTTGGAGGTTGGGAAAACCACCGGGGAGCTGTTTTTT | CASSSLEVGKTTGELFF
TRBJ2-7 | - | TRBD1 | TRBV19 | TGTGCCAGTAGTATGACTGTGACAGGGATTTACGAGCAGTACTTC | CASSMTVTGIYEQYF
TRBJ1-4 | - | - | TRBV4-2 | TGTGCCAGCAGCCAATTCCCCCAATTGGCCCCGAATGAAAAACTGTTTTTT | CASSQFPQLAPNEKLFF
TRBJ2-5 | - | - | TRBV15 | TGTGCCACCAGTGCCACCGGGGGGCCTACAGAGACCCAGTACTTC | CATSATGGPTETQYF
TRBJ2-5 | - | - | TRBV29-1 | TGCAGCGTTGAAGATCAACATACAGGCGAGACCCAGTACTTC | CSVEDQHTGETQYF
TRBJ2-2 | - | TRBD2 | TRBV10-3 | TGTGCCATCAGTGAGTCCCCTAGCGGGGGGCAACGCACCGGGGAGCTGTTTTTT | CAISESPSGGQRTGELFF
TRBJ2-7 | - | - | TRBV9 | TGTGCCAGCAGCCCCTCCGGACTGAGCTCCTACGAGCAGTACTTC | CASSPSGLSSYEQYF
TRBJ2-2 | - | - | TRBV4-3 | TGCGCCAGCAGCCAAGGGCGACTAGATTTCGACACCGGGGAGCTGTTTTTT | CASSQGRLDFDTGELFF
TRBJ1-1 | - | - | TRBV29-1 | TGCAGCGTGAGGCGACCCACTGAAGCTTTCTTT | CSVRRPTEAFF
TRBJ1-1 | - | - | TRBV11-1 | TGTGCCAGCAGACTCGAAGGGGGCACTGAAGCTTTCTTT | CASRLEGGTEAFF
TRBJ2-7 | - | TRBD1 | TRBV27 | TGTGCCAGCAGTCCCCGGGACAGGTACTCCTACGAGCAGTACTTC | CASSPRDRYSYEQYF
TRBJ1-2 | - | TRBD1 | TRBV9 | TGTGCCAGCAGCGTGACCGGGACAGGGGGAAACTATGGCTACACCTTC | CASSVTGTGGNYGYTF
TRBJ1-1 | - | - | TRBV5-4 | TGTGCCACCGGGGGGGCGATGAACACTGAAGCTTTCTTT | CATGGAMNTEAFF
TRBJ1-4 | - | - | TRBV6-1 | TGTGCCAGCAGTATCAGTTCGGGGGTTGAAAAACTGTTTTTT | CASSISSGVEKLFF
TRBJ2-3 | - | - | TRBV6-4 | TGTGCCAGCAGTGACGGGGGGAGGCACACAGATACGCAGTATTTT | CASSDGGRHTDTQYF
TRBJ1-1 | - | - | TRBV27 | TGTGCCAGCAGTTTATCCGGAGGGAACACTGAAGCTTTCTTT | CASSLSGGNTEAFF
TRBJ2-2 | - | TRBD1 | TRBV7-7 | TGTGCCAGCAGCTTAGGAGGGGGCCGGACCGGGGAGCTGTTTTTT | CASSLGGGRTGELFF
TRBJ1-2 | - | TRBD1 | TRBV4-3 | TGCGCCAGCAGCCAAACGGAATCGGACAGGGTGTATGGCTACACCTTC | CASSQTESDRVYGYTF
TRBJ2-1 | - | - | TRBV27 | TGTGCCAGCAGCCCAGGGACCTACAATGAGCAGTTCTTC | CASSPGTYNEQFF
TRBJ2-1 | - | TRBD2 | TRBV6-5 | TGTGCCAGCAGCCCCGCGGGGAGGGATGAGCAGTTCTTC | CASSPAGRDEQFF
TRBJ2-2 | - | TRBD2 | TRBV19 | TGTGCCAGTAGGGTTAGCGGGGGGCCTCTCAGCGGGGAGCTGTTTTTT | CASRVSGGPLSGELFF
TRBJ1-5 | - | TRBD1 | TRBV5-6 | TGTGCCAGCAGAGAATATGGACAGGTCAATCAGCCCCAGCATTTT | CASREYGQVNQPQHF
TRBJ2-5 | - | TRBD2 | TRBV4-3 | TGCGCCAGCAGCCAAGACCCCCTCGGGCGGGGGGGCGGAGAGACCCAGTACTTC | CASSQDPLGRGGGETQYF
TRBJ2-5 | - | - | TRBV4-1 | TGCGCCAGCAGCCAAGACGGACTACCCCAAGAGACCCAGTACTTC | CASSQDGLPQETQYF
TRBJ2-1 | once | - | TRBV4-2 | TGTGCCAGCAGCCAAGATTGGAGCTCCTACAATGAGCAGTTCTTC | CASSQDWSSYNEQFF
TRBJ1-1 | - | - | TRBV6-5 | TGTGCCAGCAGTTACTCTACAGCAGTTGAAGCTTTCTTT | CASSYSTAVEAFF
TRBJ2-5 | - | - | TRBV7-8 | TGTGCCAGCAGTGTCGAGGGGGGGGGAGAGACCCAGTACTTC | CASSVEGGGETQYF
TRBJ2-2 | - | - | TRBV19 | TGTGCCAGTAGTATAGCGGCTGACTCCGGGGAGCTGTTTTTT | CASSIAADSGELFF
TRBJ2-1 | - | TRBD1 | TRBV4-3 | TGCGCCAGCAGCTTCTGGACAGGGGCCAACAATGAGCAGTTCTTC | CASSFWTGANNEQFF
TRBJ2-5 | - | TRBD1 | TRBV6-5 | TGTGCCAGCAGCCTGAGATCTAACAGGGGAGAGACCCAGTACTTC | CASSLRSNRGETQYF
TRBJ2-2 | once | TRBD2 | TRBV27 | TGTGCCAGCAGTATCGGGGGGTTTGCCGGGGAGCTGTTTTTT | CASSIGGFAGELFF
TRBJ2-7 | once | TRBD1 | TRBV29-1 | TGCAGCGCGATAGGAGGGACAGGCTCATCCTACGAGCAGTACTTC | CSAIGGTGSSYEQYF
TRBJ2-2 | - | - | TRBV9 | TGTGCCAGCAGCGTAGATGGCGGCAGCACCGGGGAGCTGTTTTTT | CASSVDGGSTGELFF
TRBJ2-2 | - | - | TRBV18 | TGTGCCAGCTCACCAGGAGACGGGGAGCTGTTTTTT | CASSPGDGELFF
TRBJ1-2 | - | - | TRBV7-9 | TGTGCCAGCAAGGGGACAATGGACTATGGCTACACCTTC | CASKGTMDYGYTF
TRBJ2-3 | - | TRBD1 | TRBV7-9 | TGTGCCAGCAGCCCGCCGACAGGGGGCTACACAGATACGCAGTATTTT | CASSPPTGGYTDTQYF
TRBJ2-2 | - | TRBD2 | TRBV9 | TGTGCCAGCAGCGGCTTTAGCGGGGGGCTGAAAACCGGGGAGCTGTTTTTT | CASSGFSGGLKTGELFF
TRBJ1-2 | - | TRBD1 | TRBV29-1 | TGCAGCGTTGAAGTGGGACAGGGAGTCGACTATGGCTACACCTTC | CSVEVGQGVDYGYTF
TRBJ2-3 | - | - | TRBV5-5 | TGTGCCAGCAGCCCCTACACAGATACGCAGTATTTT | CASSPYTDTQYF
TRBJ1-2 | - | TRBD1 | TRBV5-6 | TGTGCCAGCAGCATGGGACAGGGTAATGGCTACACCTTC | CASSMGQGNGYTF
TRBJ2-7 | - | - | TRBV9 | TGTGCCAGCAGCGAGGGGCCTCAAGTGAGGCCCTACGAGCAGTACTTC | CASSEGPQVRPYEQYF
TRBJ1-2 | - | - | TRBV19 | TGTGCCAGTAGTGGGGGGGATGGCTACACCTTC | CASSGGDGYTF